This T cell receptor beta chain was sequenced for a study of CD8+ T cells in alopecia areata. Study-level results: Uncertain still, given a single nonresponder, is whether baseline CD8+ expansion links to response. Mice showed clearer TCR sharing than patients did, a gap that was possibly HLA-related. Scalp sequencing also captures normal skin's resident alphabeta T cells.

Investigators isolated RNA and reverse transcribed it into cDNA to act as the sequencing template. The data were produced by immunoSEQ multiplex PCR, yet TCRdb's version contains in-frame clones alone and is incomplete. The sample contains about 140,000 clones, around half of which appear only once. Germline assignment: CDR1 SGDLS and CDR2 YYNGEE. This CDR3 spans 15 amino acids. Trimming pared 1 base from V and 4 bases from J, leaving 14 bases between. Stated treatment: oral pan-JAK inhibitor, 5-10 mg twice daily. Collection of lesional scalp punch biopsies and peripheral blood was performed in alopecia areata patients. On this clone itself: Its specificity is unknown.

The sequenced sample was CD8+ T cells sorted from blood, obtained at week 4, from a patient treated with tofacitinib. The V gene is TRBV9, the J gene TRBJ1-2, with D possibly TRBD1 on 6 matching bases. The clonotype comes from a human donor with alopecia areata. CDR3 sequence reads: CASSVRAGGGYGYTF. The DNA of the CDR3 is TGTGCCAGCAGCGTAAGGGCCGGAGGGGGCTATGGCTACACCTTC.